Following are 27 T cell receptor beta chains from one sample sequenced in a study of T cell responses to AZD1222 COVID-19 vaccine. TCRdb keeps only in-frame clones here, not all; method: immunoSEQ multiplex PCR. The data show about 180,000 clones, about 90% seen once. The specimen comprised peripheral blood, sampled 28 days after the second AZD1222 dose. The receptors come from an adult who received the AZD1222 COVID-19 vaccine.

V and J are TRBV19 and TRBJ2-3, with 7 positions matching TRBD2. The trim removed 9 bases at V and 5 bases at J, leaving 2 bases unmatched. This CDR3 region has 11 residues. CDR1 LNHDA and CDR2 SQIVND come from the germline V gene (reference sequence). CDR3 coding DNA: TGTGCCAGCTCGGGGGGAGATACGCAGTATTTT. It yields the protein CASSGGDTQYF.

V gene TRBV5-1 combines with J gene TRBJ2-7; possible D gene TRBD2, 5 bases. Germline V gives CDR1 SGHRS, CDR2 YFSETQ. V dropped 4 bases and J dropped 2 bases, with 7 bases sitting between them. This CDR3 comprises 12 residues. The CDR3 DNA sequence: TGCGCCAGCAGCCGGGGTCCCTACGAGCAGTACTTC. Translated: CASSRGPYEQYF.

The chain uses TRBV6-2 or TRBV6-3 and TRBJ1-1; 8 positions agree with TRBD1. CDR1 and CDR2 (germline): MNHEY, SVGEGT. The J segment lost 0 bases and the V segment lost 5 bases, leaving 5 bases of the junction unmatched. The CDR3 is made up of 15 amino acids. The CDR3: CASSNSGGMNTEAFF. For the CDR3, the DNA is TGTGCCAGCAGTAATTCAGGGGGCATGAACACTGAAGCTTTCTTT.

The J gene is TRBJ1-1, the V gene TRBV7-9; D call uncertain. V lost 1 base, J lost 0 bases, and 3 bases lay in between. This CDR3 is built from 13 residues. The germline V gene has CDR1 SEHNR and CDR2 FQNEAQ (reference sequence). As DNA, the CDR3 is TGTGCCAGCAGCTTAGTTATGAACACTGAAGCTTTCTTT. This codes for CASSLVMNTEAFF.

This clone was found once. This chain links TRBV28 with TRBJ1-3; weak D call: TRBD1 (5 bases). The ends were cut back, 2 bases at V and 4 bases at J, with 12 bases in the middle. CDR1 and CDR2 (germline): MDHEN, SYDVKM. The length of the CDR3 is 15 residues. CDR3 nucleotide sequence: TGTGCCAGCAGTTTAGAGGGGATAGGGGGAAACACCATATATTTT. Translating gives CASSLEGIGGNTIYF.

V usage is TRBV30 and J usage is TRBJ1-3; D not resolved. In germline, CDR1 is GTSNPN, CDR2 SVGIG (reference sequence). The CDR3 consists of 14 residues. Trimming cost V 2 bases and J 3 bases, with 11 bases left between them. The CDR3 DNA reads as TGTGCCTGGAGTAGGTTTGAAGATGGAAACACCATATATTTT. Amino acid sequence: CAWSRFEDGNTIYF.

The V call is TRBV28, the J call TRBJ2-5; 10 positions agree with TRBD2. V shed 1 base, J shed 5 bases, and the junction held 4 bases outside the gene matches. The CDR3 sequence is 15 residues long. CDR1 MDHEN and CDR2 SYDVKM come from the germline V gene. The DNA for the CDR3 is TGTGCCAGCAGTTTATTCCTAGCGGGAGTTGAGACCCAGTACTTC. It codes for CASSLFLAGVETQYF.

The J gene is TRBJ2-5, the V gene TRBV30, with 8 bases identical to TRBD1. The CDR3 consists of 13 residues. With V trimmed by 3 bases and J by 4 bases, 4 bases remained unmatched. Germline CDR1 reads GTSNPN; CDR2 reads SVGIG (reference sequence). CDR3 loop: CAWSLTGGETQYF. The CDR3 DNA reads as TGTGCCTGGAGCCTAACAGGGGGAGAGACCCAGTACTTC.

The chain links TRBV27 to TRBJ2-4; 7 nucleotides agree with TRBD1. The CDR3 has 15 residues. Per germline, CDR1 MNHEY and CDR2 SMNVEV (reference sequence). The ends lost 5 bases at V and 5 bases at J; junction bases unmatched: 9. The DNA for the CDR3 is TGTGCCAGCAGTCCCACATGGACAGGTGAAAACATTCAGTACTTC. Its protein product is CASSPTWTGENIQYF.

This clone occurred a few times. V usage is TRBV6-5 and J usage is TRBJ1-6, with D maybe TRBD1 (5 bases). V dropped 3 bases and J dropped 5 bases, with 11 bases sitting between them. Germline CDR1 is MNHEY and CDR2 is SVGAGI. The CDR3 has 15 residues. The CDR3: CASSYRDSHNSPLHF. In DNA form, the CDR3 reads TGTGCCAGCAGTTATAGAGACAGCCATAATTCACCCCTCCACTTT.

The V and J genes are TRBV5-8 and TRBJ1-6; D unclear. The CDR3 contains 16 residues. The V and J ends lost 6 bases and 3 bases respectively, with 16 bases between them. Germline V gene lookup returns CDR1 SGHTS and CDR2 YDEGEE. CDR3 amino acids: CASTTRTPRYNSPLHF. In DNA, the CDR3 is TGTGCCAGCACCACCCGGACGCCTCGCTATAATTCACCCCTCCACTTT.

The chain employs TRBV2 and TRBJ1-2, with 8 bases fitting TRBD1. The germline V gene has CDR1 SNHLY and CDR2 FYNNEI. The CDR3 contains 12 residues. The CDR3 region is CAEGQDVGGYTF. The DNA for the CDR3 is TGTGCGGAGGGACAGGACGTCGGTGGCTACACCTTC.

The rearrangement joins TRBV27 to TRBJ2-3; TRBD2 agrees at 8 bases. CDR1 MNHEY and CDR2 SMNVEV come from the germline V gene (reference sequence). The CDR3 consists of 15 residues. The junction had 6 bases not matched to a gene; V was cut back by 0 bases and J by 7 bases. Here the CDR3 reads CASSLSGLDSNTQYF. As DNA, the CDR3 is TGTGCCAGCAGTTTATCGGGACTAGACTCCAATACGCAGTATTTT.

The V gene is TRBV7-2, the J gene TRBJ1-3, with D maybe TRBD1 (5 bases). Germline CDR1 and CDR2: SGHTA and FQGNSA. The CDR3 is 15 amino acids. V was trimmed by 8 bases and J by 0 bases, leaving 14 bases between them. CDR3 amino acids: CASGVVGTSGNTIYF. The CDR3 nucleotides are TGTGCCAGCGGTGTAGTAGGGACCTCTGGAAACACCATATATTTT.

The V call is TRBV5-1, the J call TRBJ2-5, with a tentative D call TRBD1 (5 bases). Per germline, CDR1 SGHRS and CDR2 YFSETQ. The CDR3 has 14 amino acids. V was trimmed by 4 bases and J by 3 bases, leaving 13 bases between them. CDR3 sequence reads: CASSHLDKEETQYF. In DNA, the CDR3 is TGCGCCAGCAGCCATTTGGACAAGGAAGAGACCCAGTACTTC.

The CDR3 region is CAWSAPWGTEAFF. In DNA form, the CDR3 reads TGTGCCTGGAGTGCCCCGTGGGGCACTGAAGCTTTCTTT. J is TRBJ1-1 and V is TRBV30; D uncertain. The germline V gene has CDR1 GTSNPN and CDR2 SVGIG (reference sequence). Trimming removed 1 base from V and 4 bases from J, with 10 bases in between. CDR3 length: 13 residues.

The CDR3 coding sequence is TGTGCCAGCAGTTACTCGACTAGCGGCAATGAGCAGTTCTTC. It translates to CASSYSTSGNEQFF. The chain is built from TRBV6-5 and TRBJ2-1; TRBD2 matches at 9 bases. V was pared by 0 bases and J by 6 bases, with 0 bases of the junction left unmatched. This CDR3 region has 14 residues. Germline CDR1 is MNHEY and CDR2 is SVGAGI.

The chain uses TRBV4-3 and TRBJ1-2; D unclear. Germline CDR1 reads LGHNA; CDR2 reads YSLEER. Trimming cost V 1 base and J 1 base, with 10 bases left between them. The CDR3 has 15 residues. The CDR3 protein is CASSQVKPDNYGYTF. The DNA of the CDR3 is TGCGCCAGCAGCCAAGTGAAACCGGATAACTATGGCTACACCTTC.

This chain links TRBV7-2 with TRBJ1-1; D is perhaps TRBD1 (6 bases). The V and J ends lost 2 bases and 3 bases respectively, with 7 bases between them. CDR3 length: 13 amino acids. Germline V lookup: CDR1 SGHTA, CDR2 FQGNSA. The CDR3 sequence: CASSLQGYTEAFF. In DNA, the CDR3 is TGTGCCAGCAGCTTACAGGGGTACACTGAAGCTTTCTTT.

The gene calls are TRBV18 and TRBJ1-2; D gene ambiguous. Trimming cost V 8 bases and J 4 bases, with 14 bases left between them. CDR3 size: 13 residues. Germline V CDR1 and CDR2: KGHSH, LQKENI. CDR3 DNA: TGTGCCAGCACAAATGACCAGACCTATGGCTACACCTTC. It encodes CASTNDQTYGYTF.

This chain links TRBV2 with TRBJ1-1; unclear D gene. With 6 bases removed from V and 1 base from J, the gap between germline ends came to 9 bases. Germline CDR1 and CDR2: SNHLY and FYNNEI. The CDR3 has 13 amino acids. CDR3 in amino acids: CASRFYGNTEAFF. The CDR3 bases are TGTGCCAGCAGATTTTACGGGAACACTGAAGCTTTCTTT.

This chain uses TRBV4-1 with TRBJ2-3; D is uncertain. V gave up 4 bases and J gave up 6 bases, with 11 bases separating them. Germline V gene sequence: CDR1 MGHRA, CDR2 YSYEKL. The CDR3 length is 13 residues. The CDR3 DNA is TGCGCCAGCAGCCCGATACACGCCGATACGCAGTATTTT. Protein sequence: CASSPIHADTQYF.

V and J are TRBV19 and TRBJ2-5; 7 nucleotides match TRBD2. Germline-derived CDR1 and CDR2 are LNHDA and SQIVND (reference sequence). J gave up 3 bases and V 9 bases, and 10 bases lay outside the gene matches. This CDR3 has 14 amino acids. DNA for the CDR3: TGTGCCAGCCGGGATTCGGGGGGAAAAGAGACCCAGTACTTC. The encoded protein is CASRDSGGKETQYF.

The genes are TRBV7-3 and TRBJ2-1, with TRBD1 matching 10 bases. V gave up 5 bases and J gave up 4 bases; unmatched junction bases: 5. CDR1 SGHTA and CDR2 FQGTGA come from the germline V gene. The CDR3 is 15 amino acids. CDR3 sequence reads: CASSRWTGGYNEQFF. CDR3 DNA: TGTGCCAGCAGCAGATGGACAGGGGGATACAATGAGCAGTTCTTC.

The V gene is TRBV28, the J gene TRBJ2-5; 9 bases match TRBD2. This CDR3 is 16 amino acids long. V lost 7 bases, J lost 5 bases, and 14 bases stayed unmatched. Germline CDR1 MDHEN, CDR2 SYDVKM. The CDR3 DNA is TGTGCCAGCAAAGGGGCGGCGGGAGGGCCCACGGAGACCCAGTACTTC. It yields the protein CASKGAAGGPTETQYF.

This chain links TRBV4-1 with TRBJ2-5; perhaps D is TRBD1 or TRBD2 (5 bases each). V shed 5 bases and J shed 1 base, with 11 bases lying between them. The CDR3 has 14 residues. The germline V gene has CDR1 MGHRA and CDR2 YSYEKL. The CDR3 sequence is CASSSGTAQETQYF. Written as DNA, the CDR3 is TGCGCCAGCAGCTCCGGGACGGCCCAAGAGACCCAGTACTTC.

The sample holds one count of this clone. This chain connects TRBV7-2 to TRBJ2-2; unclear D gene. CDR1 and CDR2 from the germline V gene are SGHTA and FQGNSA. V was cut by 5 bases and J by 0 bases, with 13 bases left in between. The CDR3 sequence is 16 residues long. The CDR3 sequence: CASSPRGGANTGELFF. CDR3 sequence (DNA): TGTGCCAGCAGCCCCCGCGGTGGGGCGAACACCGGGGAGCTGTTTTTT. Full variable domain (missing parts from reference TRBV7-2 and TRBJ2-2): GAGVSQSPSNKVTEKGKDVELRCDPISGHTALYWYRQSLGQGLEFLIYFQGNSAPDKSGLPSDRFSAERTGGSVSTLTIQRTQQEDSAVYLCASSPRGGANTGELFFGEGSRLTVL.